This T cell receptor beta chain was profiled in a study of T cells in women clearing cervical HPV infection. As for the study in general: Women with histologically confirmed HPV16-related CIN3 or worse, 2 with invasive cancer, served as cases. Case blood was drawn when the lesion was first found; control blood after infection became undetectable.

Clones were read by immunoSEQ multiplex PCR, and TCRdb kept only the in-frame ones, dropping some. In total, the table holds some 46,000 clones. Cervical HPV DNA detected by MY09/MY11 PCR, typed by dot-blot. Worth noting for this clone: The target antigen is unknown. The observed sequence ends 3 residues before the CDR3 terminus, with the missing tail filled in from the germline J gene.

Study results and caveats: Cases carried less TRBV6-7 than controls: about 0.1% versus 0.15%.

The CDR3 extends over 12 amino acids. Trimming stripped 3 bases from V and 6 bases from J, with 8 bases between. Germline V lookup: CDR1 SEHNR, CDR2 FQNEAQ (reference sequence). The sequenced sample was blood buffy coat. This receptor was obtained from a woman aged 18 to 75 with a cervical HPV16 infection that either progressed to CIN3+ or cleared (not recorded which). The chain has TRBV7-9 and TRBJ1-2; the D is unclear. CDR3 in amino acids: CASSFSANGYTF. The part of the CDR3 DNA that was read is TGTGCCAGCAGCTTTAGCGCGAATGGC.